This is a list of T cell receptor beta chains from one sample in a study of blood T cell repertoires in COVID-19. Using immunoSEQ multiplex PCR, the repertoire was profiled, and TCRdb retains in-frame clones only, with some absent. The data show 200,000 to 300,000 clones, about four fifths seen once. Sequencing was carried out using peripheral blood. These receptors originate from a young man who had recovered from COVID-19. The CDR3 runs from the conserved cysteine through the conserved F or W. The D gene is left open where the match is weak. Clone size is stated in some rows and not others, as once, few, many or a class when expanded.

NA | TRBJ1-2 | TRBV11-2 | NA | TGTGCCAGCAGCCCGATTGGGGCCTATGGCTACACCTTC | CASSPIGAYGYTF
NA | TRBJ1-2 | TRBV2 | NA | TGTGCCAGCAGAGGAGGAGGGAGGGCCCATGGCTACACCTTC | CASRGGGRAHGYTF
NA | TRBJ2-5 | TRBV5-4 | NA | TGTGCCAGCAGCTTGGACGGGGGAGGAGAGACCCAGTACTTC | CASSLDGGGETQYF
TRBD2 | TRBJ2-2 | TRBV19 | NA | TGTGCCAGTAGTATACAAAACTTAGCGGGGGTGGGGACCGGGGAGCTGTTTTTT | CASSIQNLAGVGTGELFF
TRBD2 | TRBJ2-1 | TRBV14 | NA | TGTGCCAGCAGCCAAGATCGGGGGGGCGTGGGTGAGCAGTTCTTC | CASSQDRGGVGEQFF
NA | TRBJ1-2 | TRBV19 | NA | TGTGCCATTCGACAGTCCTTGGTAGAGGGCTACACCTTC | CAIRQSLVEGYTF
TRBD2 | TRBJ2-2 | TRBV6-2/TRBV6-3 | NA | TGTGCCAGCAGTTACCCAGGACTAGCGGGGGGGACCCACACCGGGGAGCTGTTTTTT | CASSYPGLAGGTHTGELFF
NA | TRBJ1-2 | TRBV14 | once | TGTGCCAGCAGCCAAGGACAGTCCTATGGCTACACCTTC | CASSQGQSYGYTF
TRBD1 | TRBJ1-5 | TRBV5-8 | few | TGTGCCAGCAGCTCGACAGGGGGTGCTATCGATCAGCCCCAGCATTTT | CASSSTGGAIDQPQHF
TRBD2 | TRBJ2-1 | TRBV6-5 | NA | TGTGCCAGCAGTAACGCGGGGGGGAGGAATGAGCAGTTCTTC | CASSNAGGRNEQFF
NA | TRBJ2-7 | TRBV7-9 | NA | TGTGCCAGCACCGACGCAGAGAGGGCCTACGAGCAGTACTTC | CASTDAERAYEQYF
NA | TRBJ1-3 | TRBV25-1 | few | TGTGCCAGCGGAGGGCCCTGGGGGTCCGATCCGAACACCATATATTTT | CASGGPWGSDPNTIYF
TRBD2 | TRBJ2-3 | TRBV10-2 | NA | TGCGCCAGCACAACTAGCGGGGGCCCTACAGATACGCAGTATTTT | CASTTSGGPTDTQYF
NA | TRBJ2-7 | TRBV5-4 | NA | TGTGCCAGCAGCGTCCCGGGGGTCTACGAGCAGTACTTC | CASSVPGVYEQYF
TRBD1 | TRBJ2-5 | TRBV13 | NA | TGTGCCAGCAGCAGGGGGCCTGGGGCAGAGACCCAGTACTTC | CASSRGPGAETQYF
TRBD1 | TRBJ2-1 | TRBV4-1 | NA | TGCGCCAGCAGCCTCCAGGGACAGGAGTCCAATGAGCAGTTCTTC | CASSLQGQESNEQFF
NA | TRBJ1-5 | TRBV7-6 | NA | TGTGCCAGCAGCTTAGGGACGGGGAGCAATCAGCCCCAGCATTTT | CASSLGTGSNQPQHF
NA | TRBJ1-1 | TRBV14 | NA | TGTGCCAGCAGCCAAGACTTGGGGCACACTGAAGCTTTCTTT | CASSQDLGHTEAFF
NA | TRBJ1-1 | TRBV29-1 | NA | TGCAGCGTAGCGTATAGGAGCGGGATGAACACTGAAGCTTTCTTT | CSVAYRSGMNTEAFF
TRBD2 | TRBJ2-2 | TRBV2 | NA | TGTGCCAGCAGACGTGGGTCTAGCGGGGGAACCGGGGAGCTGTTTTTT | CASRRGSSGGTGELFF
TRBD2 | TRBJ2-5 | TRBV2 | NA | TGTGCCAGCAGTGACCCGGGGACTAGCGGGGACCAAGAGACCCAGTACTTC | CASSDPGTSGDQETQYF
NA | TRBJ1-2 | TRBV6-6 | many | TGTGCCAGCAGTAGCAACAGCCCATCTAACTATGGCTACACCTTC | CASSSNSPSNYGYTF
NA | TRBJ1-4 | TRBV11-2 | NA | TGTGCCAGCAGCCTGGCCCAGGTCGGTGAAAAACTGTTTTTT | CASSLAQVGEKLFF
TRBD1 | TRBJ1-2 | TRBV7-2 | few | TGTGCCAGCAGCCGCCGGGACAGGGACTACGGCTACACCTTC | CASSRRDRDYGYTF
NA | TRBJ1-3 | TRBV19 | NA | TGTGCCAGTACTCTAAGCCCGACTGGAAACACCATATATTTT | CASTLSPTGNTIYF
NA | TRBJ2-3 | TRBV27 | NA | TGTGCCAGCAGTTTTTTTGTCGGTACAGATACGCAGTATTTT | CASSFFVGTDTQYF
NA | TRBJ2-5 | TRBV5-4 | NA | TGTGCCAGCAGCTCTAAGGGGGGGAAAGAGACCCAGTACTTC | CASSSKGGKETQYF
NA | TRBJ2-6 | TRBV4-2 | NA | TGTGCCAGCAGCCAAGACAACTCTGGGGCCAACGTCCTGACTTTC | CASSQDNSGANVLTF